This T cell receptor (beta chain) stems from a study of immune evolution from preneoplasia to lung adenocarcinoma. Across the whole study: HLA loss of heterozygosity: roughly 6.6% AIS, around 16% MIA, about 32% ADC, none AAH.

General observations from the study: Normal lung had the highest top T cell clone frequencies. Later-stage lesions appeared to have more T cells, more diversity, less clonality.

Of note for this clone: Its antigen remains unidentified.

Germline lookup yields CDR1 MNHNS and CDR2 SASEGT. V was clipped by 6 bases and J by 2 bases; unmatched bases: 7. The CDR3 length is 14 residues. The assay was immunoSEQ multiplex PCR, and TCRdb's table has in-frame clones only and misses some. The sample includes 9,000 to 10,000 clones, around 80% of them seen just once. Each case's diagnosis was confirmed by two pathologists on H&E. Sample: FFPE minimally invasive lung adenocarcinoma tissue. The sequence was obtained from a person between 70 and 80 years old with lung adenocarcinoma. Some clones in this sample may be carry-over from other donors' samples. V usage is TRBV6-1 and J usage is TRBJ2-7, with 7 positions matching TRBD1. This chain's CDR3 is CASSRDSFTYEQYF. The CDR3 coding sequence is TGTGCCAGCAGCCGGGACAGCTTCACCTACGAGCAGTACTTC.